Below are 31 T cell receptor beta chains sequenced from a single sample in a study of cytomegalovirus exposure and HLA in healthy donors. Amplification used 60 Vbeta primers and 13 Jbeta primers. Repertoires were generated with immunoSEQ multiplex PCR, while TCRdb's copy carries only in-frame clones and drops some. The sample consists of roughly 92,000 clones, less than 10% of them appearing once. Input material: PBMCs. Every receptor here comes from a man aged 45-60 years in good health and CMV-seronegative.

The chain employs TRBV5-8 and TRBJ2-2, with D perhaps TRBD2 (5 bases). The CDR3 is made up of 15 amino acids. The germline CDR1 and CDR2 sequences are SGHTS and YDEGEE. V was pared by 2 bases and J by 1 base, with 9 bases between. CDR3 residues: CASSLRRRNTGELFF. CDR3 nucleotides: TGTGCCAGCAGCTTAAGGAGGAGGAACACCGGGGAGCTGTTTTTT. Using reference TRBV5-8 and TRBJ2-2 for the parts outside the CDR3, the full variable domain is EAGVTQSPTHLIKTRGQQATLRCSPISGHTSVYWYQQALGLGLQFLLWYDEGEERNRGNFPPRFSGRQFPNYSSELNVNALELEDSALYLCASSLRRRNTGELFFGEGSRLTVL.

This chain links TRBV28 with TRBJ2-3, with TRBD2 matching 16 bases. The CDR3 spans 15 residues. The J segment lost 4 bases and the V segment lost 6 bases, leaving 1 base of the junction unmatched. The germline CDR1 and CDR2 sequences are MDHEN and SYDVKM. The CDR3 sequence is CASRGTSGGADTQYF. The CDR3 nucleotides are TGTGCCAGCAGGGGGACTAGCGGGGGGGCAGATACGCAGTATTTT. Full variable domain (outside the CDR3, taken from reference TRBV28 and TRBJ2-3): DVKVTQSSRYLVKRTGEKVFLECVQDMDHENMFWYRQDPGLGLRLIYFSYDVKMKEKGDIPEGYSVSREKKERFSLILESASTNQTSMYLCASRGTSGGADTQYFGPGTRLTVL.

This clone was found a few times. The DNA of the CDR3 is TGCAGCGTTGAAGAGGGGGGGTGGGACGAGCAGTACTTC. It yields the protein CSVEEGGWDEQYF. The chain uses TRBV29-1 and TRBJ2-7; TRBD2 matches at 7 bases. Germline V gene lookup returns CDR1 SQVTM and CDR2 ANQGSEA. The CDR3 is 13 residues long. The V gene end was trimmed by 0 bases and the J gene end by 5 bases; junction bases not matched to a gene: 4.

This clone has only a few counts. The V and J genes are TRBV4-1 and TRBJ1-2, with 8 bases fitting TRBD1. CDR1 is MGHRA, CDR2 YSYEKL, per germline. The V and J ends lost 3 bases and 5 bases, in that order; junction bases with no gene match: 5. CDR3 length equals 14 residues. Written as DNA, the CDR3 is TGCGCCAGCAGCCATTTGGGACAGGTTTATGGCTACACCTTC. Translated, it gives CASSHLGQVYGYTF.

This clone was picked up one time. The CDR3 loop is CASSVAGASTDTQYF. For the CDR3, the DNA is TGTGCCAGCTCGGTGGCGGGAGCTAGCACAGATACGCAGTATTTT. The chain uses TRBV18 and TRBJ2-3; 7 nucleotides agree with TRBD2. Germline CDR1 and CDR2: KGHSH and LQKENI. There are 15 residues in the CDR3. V lost 6 bases and J lost 0; bases outside the gene matches: 6.

This clone came up a few times. The gene calls are TRBV7-8 and TRBJ2-5; D is possibly TRBD2 (6 bases). Germline loops: CDR1 SGHVS, CDR2 FQNEAQ. This CDR3 comprises 16 residues. V was trimmed by 2 bases and J by 2 bases, leaving 15 bases between them. The CDR3 bases are TGTGCCAGCAGCTTACGACGGGGGATACAACAAGAGACCCAGTACTTC. This codes for CASSLRRGIQQETQYF.

V gene TRBV18 combines with J gene TRBJ2-6; 7 nucleotides line up with TRBD1. Germline V gives CDR1 KGHSH, CDR2 LQKENI. The CDR3 has 15 amino acids. V dropped 8 bases and J dropped 0; count of bases not matched to a gene: 4. The CDR3, as DNA: TGTGCCAGCCGGGACAGACTCTCTGGGGCCAACGTCCTGACTTTC. Translation: CASRDRLSGANVLTF.

The genes are TRBV11-2 and TRBJ2-5, with TRBD2 identical over 7 bases. The CDR3 is 13 amino acids. Germline CDR1 and CDR2: SGHAT and FQNNGV. The junction had 1 base not matched to a gene; V was cut back by 4 bases and J by 2 bases. CDR3 sequence: CASSSGGQETQYF. As DNA, the CDR3 is TGTGCCAGCAGCTCGGGGGGTCAAGAGACCCAGTACTTC.

This clone was seen a handful of times. The chain couples TRBV6-1 to TRBJ2-1, with TRBD2 identical over 9 bases. The CDR3 runs 15 residues. Unmatched junction bases numbered 11, after V lost 8 bases and J lost 6 bases. CDR1 MNHNS and CDR2 SASEGT come from the germline V gene. CDR3 coding DNA: TGTGCCAGCCGAGTTGGAGCGGGAGGTCCCAATGAGCAGTTCTTC. Protein product: CASRVGAGGPNEQFF.

V usage is TRBV7-2 and J usage is TRBJ2-5, with D perhaps TRBD1 (6 bases). Germline lookup yields CDR1 SGHTA and CDR2 FQGNSA. The CDR3 is 14 amino acids. Trimming took 5 bases from V and 1 from J, leaving 11 bases between them. CDR3: CASSQDSFQETQYF. The CDR3 DNA reads as TGTGCCAGCAGCCAGGACAGTTTCCAAGAGACCCAGTACTTC. The variable domain in full, completed from reference TRBV7-2 and TRBJ2-5, reads GAGVSQSPSNKVTEKGKDVELRCDPISGHTALYWYRQSLGQGLEFLIYFQGNSAPDKSGLPSDRFSAERTGGSVSTLTIQRTQQEDSAVYLCASSQDSFQETQYFGPGTRLLVL.

There are a few counts of this clone. The V and J genes are TRBV29-1 and TRBJ2-5, with D maybe TRBD2 (6 bases). CDR3 length: 13 residues. Trimming shortened V by 4 bases and J by 7 bases, and 16 bases separated the two germline ends. CDR1 is SQVTM and CDR2 is ANQGSEA in the germline V gene. CDR3 protein: CSVARGLEGTQYF. In nucleotides, the CDR3 is TGCAGCGTTGCCCGAGGTTTGGAGGGGACCCAGTACTTC.

This clone has only a few counts. This sample includes further DNA sequences coding for the same CDR3. The chain is built from TRBV7-8 and TRBJ2-7; possible D gene TRBD2, 5 bases. Trimming removed 9 bases at V and 4 bases at J, with 19 bases between. The germline V gene encodes CDR1 SGHVS and CDR2 FQNEAQ. This CDR3 has 14 amino acids. The DNA of the CDR3 is TGTGCCAGTCCCATTGGAGGCCGCATGTACGAGCAGTACTTC. The encoded protein is CASPIGGRMYEQYF.

The rearrangement joins TRBV6-5 to TRBJ1-3; the D gene is possibly TRBD1 (6 bases). CDR3 length: 15 amino acids. Germline V CDR1 and CDR2: MNHEY, SVGAGI. Trimming took off 11 bases at V and 0 bases at J, with 17 bases between the two ends. This CDR3 is CASSYGTHSGNTIYF. The CDR3 region has the DNA TGTGCCTCTAGTTATGGGACACACTCTGGAAACACCATATATTTT.

The chain joins TRBV10-3 to TRBJ2-5, with TRBD1 matching 8 bases. The CDR3 contains 13 residues. Germline V gives CDR1 ENHRY, CDR2 SYGVKD. With 6 bases clipped from V and 2 bases from J, the junction kept 2 bases outside the gene matches. The CDR3 DNA reads as TGTGCCATCAGCGGACAGGGTCAAGAGACCCAGTACTTC. This translates into CAISGQGQETQYF.

The chain links TRBV28 to TRBJ2-1; 7 nucleotides agree with TRBD1. The CDR3 is made up of 16 amino acids. CDR1 and CDR2 from the germline V gene are MDHEN and SYDVKM. V lost 1 base and J lost 7; bases outside the gene matches: 10. CDR3 region: CASSLYTGEVNNEQFF. CDR3 nucleotides: TGTGCCAGCAGTTTATACACAGGGGAAGTTAATAATGAGCAGTTCTTC.

The chain uses TRBV28 and TRBJ2-3, with 8 positions matching TRBD2. Germline CDR1 MDHEN, CDR2 SYDVKM. V gave up 10 bases and J gave up 7 bases; unmatched junction bases: 10. The CDR3 is made up of 13 amino acids. CDR3 residues: CATLSGGGNTQYF. In nucleotides, the CDR3 is TGTGCCACCCTCAGCGGGGGAGGGAATACGCAGTATTTT.

The rearrangement uses TRBV20-1 and TRBJ2-7, with 7 nucleotides matching TRBD1. Looked up from germline, CDR1 is DFQATT and CDR2 is SNEGSKA (reference sequence). The J segment lost 5 bases and the V segment lost 6 bases, leaving 4 bases of the junction unmatched. The CDR3 runs to 11 residues. CDR3 in amino acids: CSAAQGDEQYF. As DNA, the CDR3 is TGCAGTGCAGCCCAGGGGGACGAGCAGTACTTC.

The V and J genes are TRBV9 and TRBJ2-3; tentatively, D is TRBD2 (5 bases). The CDR3 extends over 14 amino acids. V was shortened by 2 bases and J by 2 bases, with 9 bases between the two germline ends. Germline CDR1 and CDR2: SGDLS and YYNGEE. The CDR3 DNA is TGTGCCAGCAGCGTCAGCGGTTCCACAGATACGCAGTATTTT. Translating it yields CASSVSGSTDTQYF.

This clone was detected a few times. The chain links TRBV28 to TRBJ2-7; D may be TRBD2 (5 bases). The CDR3 loop spans 14 amino acids. The germline CDR1 and CDR2 sequences are MDHEN and SYDVKM. V lost 4 bases, J lost 6 bases, and 16 bases lay in between. In DNA form, the CDR3 reads TGTGCCAGCAGTTCGGGATCTCCCCGGGGCGAGCAGTACTTC. Protein sequence: CASSSGSPRGEQYF. Full variable domain (rest looked up from reference TRBV28 and TRBJ2-7): DVKVTQSSRYLVKRTGEKVFLECVQDMDHENMFWYRQDPGLGLRLIYFSYDVKMKEKGDIPEGYSVSREKKERFSLILESASTNQTSMYLCASSSGSPRGEQYFGPGTRLTVT.

This clone has more than one count but fewer than ten. The CDR3 loop reads CASSPRDRGRDEQFF. The CDR3 DNA reads as TGTGCCAGCAGTCCCCGGGACAGGGGGCGCGATGAGCAGTTCTTC. The chain recombines TRBV11-3 with TRBJ2-1; 12 positions match TRBD1. The CDR3 is 15 amino acids. The J segment lost 8 bases and the V segment lost 6 bases, leaving 8 bases of the junction unmatched. Germline V lookup: CDR1 SGHNT, CDR2 YENEEA.

The chain joins TRBV28 to TRBJ1-2; 8 bases line up with TRBD1. This CDR3 spans 17 amino acids. J was trimmed by 0 bases and V by 1 base; bases with no gene match: 7. Germline values: CDR1 MDHEN, CDR2 SYDVKM. The CDR3 region is CASSLLSGTGANYGYTF. The CDR3 DNA reads TGTGCCAGCAGTTTATTGAGTGGGACAGGAGCTAACTATGGCTACACCTTC.

The rearrangement joins TRBV5-1 to TRBJ2-5, with 7 bases matching TRBD2. This CDR3 comprises 15 residues. Germline loops: CDR1 SGHRS, CDR2 YFSETQ. V dropped 2 bases and J dropped 4; count of bases not matched to a gene: 8. CDR3 in amino acids: CASSFSGGDGETQYF. CDR3 bases: TGCGCCAGCAGCTTTTCGGGAGGAGACGGAGAGACCCAGTACTTC.

The J gene is TRBJ1-5, the V gene TRBV7-9; perhaps TRBD1 as D (5 bases). This CDR3 region has 12 residues. Trimming took 5 bases from V and 7 from J, leaving 9 bases between them. Per germline, CDR1 SEHNR and CDR2 FQNEAQ (reference sequence). CDR3 coding DNA: TGTGCCAGCAGCGGGGGGGACCAGCCCCAGCATTTT. It encodes CASSGGDQPQHF.

The CDR3 region is CASSEGSGGSPLHF. For the CDR3, the DNA is TGTGCCAGCAGTGAAGGGAGTGGCGGGTCACCCCTCCACTTT. This sequence joins TRBV6-1 and TRBJ1-6; no clear D. CDR3 length: 14 residues. Germline assignment: CDR1 MNHNS and CDR2 SASEGT. Trimming stripped 1 base from V and 10 bases from J, with 11 bases between.

This clone has more than one count but fewer than ten. V and J are TRBV6-5 and TRBJ1-5, with D uncertain. V was cut by 0 bases and J by 6 bases, with 9 bases left in between. Germline V gene lookup returns CDR1 MNHEY and CDR2 SVGAGI. The CDR3 has 14 residues. CDR3 residues: CASSYSPGSQPQHF. In nucleotides, the CDR3 is TGTGCCAGCAGTTACTCACCGGGTAGTCAGCCCCAGCATTTT.

This rearrangement joins TRBV19 to TRBJ2-7, with TRBD1 matching 7 bases. The V gene's germline CDR1 is LNHDA and CDR2 SQIVND (reference sequence). The ends lost 10 bases at V and 1 base at J; junction bases unmatched: 7. The CDR3 consists of 13 residues. The CDR3 protein is CATEDRSSYEQYF. The CDR3 DNA reads TGTGCCACCGAGGACAGGAGTTCCTACGAGCAGTACTTC.

The V gene is TRBV28, the J gene TRBJ2-3, with TRBD2 identical over 8 bases. The length of the CDR3 is 15 residues. CDR1 is MDHEN, CDR2 SYDVKM, per germline. The V segment lost 7 bases and the J segment 0 bases; nucleotides outside the gene matches: 6. DNA for the CDR3: TGTGCCAGCACGGGGGGGACACTAAGCACAGATACGCAGTATTTT. Translated: CASTGGTLSTDTQYF.

The table lists this clone with a few counts. The chain is built from TRBV25-1 and TRBJ2-7; D might be TRBD2 (6 bases). V was cut by 3 bases and J by 4 bases, with 19 bases left in between. CDR3 length: 16 amino acids. Germline CDR1 and CDR2: MGHDK and SYGVNS. The CDR3 is CASSEGLPSLAYEQYF. The CDR3 DNA sequence: TGTGCCAGCAGTGAGGGCCTCCCCAGCCTAGCGTACGAGCAGTACTTC.

The rearrangement links TRBV7-7 to TRBJ2-5; 12 bases line up with TRBD2. The germline CDR1 and CDR2 sequences are SSHAT and FNYEAQ (reference sequence). The CDR3 contains 16 residues. The CDR3 region has the DNA TGTGCTAGCGGCTTAGGAGGACTAGCGGGACAAGAGACCCAGTACTTC. Its protein product is CASGLGGLAGQETQYF.

This chain joins TRBV2 and TRBJ1-5; TRBD1 agrees at 7 bases. Germline V gene lookup returns CDR1 SNHLY and CDR2 FYNNEI. This CDR3 comprises 16 residues. The V gene end was trimmed by 4 bases and the J gene end by 5 bases; junction bases not matched to a gene: 11. CDR3 sequence: CASSGSTGLSDQPQHF. CDR3 bases: TGTGCCAGCAGTGGGTCGACAGGGCTGTCGGATCAGCCCCAGCATTTT.

The V call is TRBV7-3, the J call TRBJ2-3, with 12 positions matching TRBD2. The germline V gene has CDR1 SGHTA and CDR2 FQGTGA. V gave up 5 bases and J gave up 0 bases; unmatched junction bases: 9. The CDR3 is 18 amino acids. The CDR3 nucleotides read TGTGCCAGCAGCCCCCTGAAGACTAGCGGGGGTAGCACAGATACGCAGTATTTT. Its translation is CASSPLKTSGGSTDTQYF.